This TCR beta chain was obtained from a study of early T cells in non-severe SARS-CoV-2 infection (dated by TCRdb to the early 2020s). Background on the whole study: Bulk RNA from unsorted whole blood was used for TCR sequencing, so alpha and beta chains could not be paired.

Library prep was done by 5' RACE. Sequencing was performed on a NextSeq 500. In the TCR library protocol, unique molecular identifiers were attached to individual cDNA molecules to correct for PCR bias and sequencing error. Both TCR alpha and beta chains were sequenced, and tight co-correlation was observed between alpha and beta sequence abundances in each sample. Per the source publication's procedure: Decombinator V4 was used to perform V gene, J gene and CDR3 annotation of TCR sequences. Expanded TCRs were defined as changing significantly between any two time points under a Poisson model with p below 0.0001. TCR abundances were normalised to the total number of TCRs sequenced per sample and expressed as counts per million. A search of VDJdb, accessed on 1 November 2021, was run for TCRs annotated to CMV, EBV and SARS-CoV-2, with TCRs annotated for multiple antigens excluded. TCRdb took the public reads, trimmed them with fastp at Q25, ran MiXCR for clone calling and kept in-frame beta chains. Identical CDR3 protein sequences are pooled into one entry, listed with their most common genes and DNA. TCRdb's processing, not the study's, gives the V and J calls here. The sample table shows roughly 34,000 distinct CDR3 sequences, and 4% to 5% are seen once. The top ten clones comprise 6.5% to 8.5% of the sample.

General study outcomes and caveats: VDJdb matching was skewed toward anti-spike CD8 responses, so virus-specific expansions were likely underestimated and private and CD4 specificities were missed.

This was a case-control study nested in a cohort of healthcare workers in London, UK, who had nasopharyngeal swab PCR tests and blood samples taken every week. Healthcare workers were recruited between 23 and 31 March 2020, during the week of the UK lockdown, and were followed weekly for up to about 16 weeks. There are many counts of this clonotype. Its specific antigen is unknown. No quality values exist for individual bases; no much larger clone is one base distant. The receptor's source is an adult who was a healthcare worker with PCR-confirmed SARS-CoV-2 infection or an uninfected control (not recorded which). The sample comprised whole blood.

In nucleotides, the sequence is TGCAGTGCTAGACCGCAAGAGACCCAGTACTTC. This gives the protein CSARPQETQYF. The V gene is TRBV20-1 and the J gene is TRBJ2-5; the D gene assignment is ambiguous. The CDR3 measures 11 amino acids from cysteine to phenylalanine. Only the CDR3 part of the read is kept: 33 bases, read in frame from the first base. Looking up the germline V gene (reference sequence) yields CDR1 DFQATT and CDR2 SNEGSKA. V is reduced by 2 bases and J by 2 bases, leaving a spacing of 3 bases between them.